This T cell receptor beta chain emerged from a study of T cell responses to AZD1222 COVID-19 vaccine. Findings and limits, study-wide: Baseline serology detected seropositivity in only six AZD1222 recipients. Donors, mostly white British, included more females; clonal diversity was possibly underestimated.

In regard to this clone: As yet, its antigen is unknown.

TCRdb's table, derived via immunoSEQ multiplex PCR, lists solely in-frame clones and lacks some. The sample consists of 130,000 or so clones, approximately 90% of them appearing once. The receptor was isolated from an adult who received the AZD1222 COVID-19 vaccine. The input for sequencing was peripheral blood, taken 28 days after the second AZD1222 dose.

CDR3 nucleotide sequence: TGTGCCAGCTCACCAACCGTGCGGGGTTGGGACAATCAGCCCCAGCATTTT. As protein: CASSPTVRGWDNQPQHF. The V call is TRBV18, the J call TRBJ1-5, with D hard to call. CDR1 and CDR2 from the germline V gene are KGHSH and LQKENI. The V end lost 2 bases, the J end lost 3 bases, and 17 bases lay between the germline ends. There are 17 residues in the CDR3.